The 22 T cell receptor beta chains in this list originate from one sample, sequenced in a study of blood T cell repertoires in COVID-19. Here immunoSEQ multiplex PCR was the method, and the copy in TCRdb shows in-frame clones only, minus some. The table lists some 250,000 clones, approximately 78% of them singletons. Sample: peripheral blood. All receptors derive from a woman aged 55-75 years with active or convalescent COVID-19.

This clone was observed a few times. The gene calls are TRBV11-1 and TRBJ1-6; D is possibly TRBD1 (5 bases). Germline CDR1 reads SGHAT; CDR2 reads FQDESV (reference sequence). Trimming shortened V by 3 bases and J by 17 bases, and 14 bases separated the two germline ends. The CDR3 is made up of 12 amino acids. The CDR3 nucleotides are TGTGCCAGCAGCTTTTCCACGGGGGTCGTCCACTTT. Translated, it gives CASSFSTGVVHF.

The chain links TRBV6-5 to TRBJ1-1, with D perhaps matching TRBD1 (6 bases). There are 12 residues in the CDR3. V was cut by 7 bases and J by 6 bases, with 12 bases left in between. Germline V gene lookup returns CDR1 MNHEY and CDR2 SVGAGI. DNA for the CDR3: TGTGCCAGCACTGGCCGGACAGCTGAAGCTTTCTTT. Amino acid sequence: CASTGRTAEAFF.

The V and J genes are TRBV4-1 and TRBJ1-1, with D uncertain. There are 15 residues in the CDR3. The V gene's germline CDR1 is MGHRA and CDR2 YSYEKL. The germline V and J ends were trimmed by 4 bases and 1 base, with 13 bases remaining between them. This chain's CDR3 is CASSPQGGQNTEAFF. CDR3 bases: TGCGCCAGCAGCCCCCAAGGTGGGCAGAACACTGAAGCTTTCTTT.

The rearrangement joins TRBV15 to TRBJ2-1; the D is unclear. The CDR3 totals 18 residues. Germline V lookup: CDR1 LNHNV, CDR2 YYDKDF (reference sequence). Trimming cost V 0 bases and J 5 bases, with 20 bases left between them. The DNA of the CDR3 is TGTGCCACCAGCAGAGACGTCGCTGGCAGTCCCTTGGACAATGAGCAGTTCTTC. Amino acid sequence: CATSRDVAGSPLDNEQFF.

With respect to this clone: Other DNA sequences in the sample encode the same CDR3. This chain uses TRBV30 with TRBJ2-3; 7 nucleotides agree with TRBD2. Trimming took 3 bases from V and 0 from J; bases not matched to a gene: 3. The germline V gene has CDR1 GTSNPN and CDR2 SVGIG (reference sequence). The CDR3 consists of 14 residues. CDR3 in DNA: TGTGCCTGGAGAGCGGGGCCCAGCACAGATACGCAGTATTTT. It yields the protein CAWRAGPSTDTQYF.

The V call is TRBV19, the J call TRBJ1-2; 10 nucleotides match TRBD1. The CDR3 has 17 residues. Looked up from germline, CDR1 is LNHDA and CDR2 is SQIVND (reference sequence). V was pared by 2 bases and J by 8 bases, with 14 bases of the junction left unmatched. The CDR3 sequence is CASSIRGTGARLRGYTF. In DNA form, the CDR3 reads TGTGCCAGTAGTATACGCGGGACAGGGGCGCGATTACGGGGCTACACCTTC.

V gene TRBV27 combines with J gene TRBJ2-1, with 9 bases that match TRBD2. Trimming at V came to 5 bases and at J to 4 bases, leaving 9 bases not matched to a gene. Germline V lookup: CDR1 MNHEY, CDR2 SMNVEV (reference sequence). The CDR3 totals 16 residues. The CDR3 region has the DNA TGTGCCAGCAGTCCCCAGGGGCGGGGGGGTTACAATGAGCAGTTCTTC. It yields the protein CASSPQGRGGYNEQFF.

As DNA, the CDR3 is TGTGCCAGCAGCCAAGATTGGACTAGCGGGGGTGAGACCCAGTACTTC. Encoded protein: CASSQDWTSGGETQYF. The rearrangement joins TRBV4-2 to TRBJ2-5; 13 bases align to TRBD2. Germline CDR1 and CDR2: LGHNA and YNFKEQ. V lost 0 bases to trimming and J lost 5 bases; unmatched junction nucleotides: 3. This CDR3 spans 16 amino acids.

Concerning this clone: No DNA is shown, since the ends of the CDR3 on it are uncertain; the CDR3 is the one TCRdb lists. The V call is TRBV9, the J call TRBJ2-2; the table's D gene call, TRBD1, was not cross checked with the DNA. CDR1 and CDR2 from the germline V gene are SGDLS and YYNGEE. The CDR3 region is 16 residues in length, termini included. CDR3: CASSFGTGRRAGELFF.

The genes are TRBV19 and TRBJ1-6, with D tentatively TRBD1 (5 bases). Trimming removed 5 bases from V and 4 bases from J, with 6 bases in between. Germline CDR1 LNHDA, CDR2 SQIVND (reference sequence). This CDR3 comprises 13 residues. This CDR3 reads CASSGTYNSPLHF. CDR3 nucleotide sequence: TGTGCCAGTAGTGGGACTTATAATTCACCCCTCCACTTT.

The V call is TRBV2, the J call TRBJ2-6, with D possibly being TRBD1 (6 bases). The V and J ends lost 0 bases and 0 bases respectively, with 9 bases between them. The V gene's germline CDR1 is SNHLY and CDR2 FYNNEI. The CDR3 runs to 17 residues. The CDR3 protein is CASSEAQGSSGANVLTF. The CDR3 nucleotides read TGTGCCAGCAGTGAAGCCCAGGGGTCCTCTGGGGCCAACGTCCTGACTTTC.

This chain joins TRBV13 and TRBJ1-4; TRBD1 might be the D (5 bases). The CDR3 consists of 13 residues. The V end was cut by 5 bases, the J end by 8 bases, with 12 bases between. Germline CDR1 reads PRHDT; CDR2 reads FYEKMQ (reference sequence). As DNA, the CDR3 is TGTGCCAGCAGCGGTATCCGGGGGGAAAAACTGTTTTTT. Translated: CASSGIRGEKLFF.

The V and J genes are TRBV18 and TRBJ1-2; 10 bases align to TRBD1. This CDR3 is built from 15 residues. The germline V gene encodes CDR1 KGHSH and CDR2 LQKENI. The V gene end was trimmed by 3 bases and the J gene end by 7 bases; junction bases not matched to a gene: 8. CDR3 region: CASSPTEDRGVGYTF. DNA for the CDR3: TGTGCCAGCTCACCGACCGAGGACAGGGGGGTTGGCTACACCTTC.

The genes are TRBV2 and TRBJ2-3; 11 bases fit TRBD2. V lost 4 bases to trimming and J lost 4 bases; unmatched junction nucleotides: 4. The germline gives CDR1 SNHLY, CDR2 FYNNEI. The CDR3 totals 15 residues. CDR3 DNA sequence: TGTGCCAGCAGTGCTAGCGGGGGGAGGGCAGATACGCAGTATTTT. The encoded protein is CASSASGGRADTQYF.

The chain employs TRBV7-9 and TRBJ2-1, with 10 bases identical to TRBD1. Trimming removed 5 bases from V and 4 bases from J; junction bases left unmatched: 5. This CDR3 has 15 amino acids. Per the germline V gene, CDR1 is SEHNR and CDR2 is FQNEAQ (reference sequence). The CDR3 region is CASSRQGATYNEQFF. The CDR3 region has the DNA TGTGCCAGCAGCCGACAGGGGGCCACGTACAATGAGCAGTTCTTC.

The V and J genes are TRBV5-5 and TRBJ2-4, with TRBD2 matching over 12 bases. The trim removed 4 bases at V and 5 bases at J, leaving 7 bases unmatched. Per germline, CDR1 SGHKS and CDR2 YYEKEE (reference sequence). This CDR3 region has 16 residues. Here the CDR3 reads CASSRRLAGVENIQYF. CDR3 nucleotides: TGTGCCAGCAGCCGGAGACTAGCGGGGGTCGAAAACATTCAGTACTTC.

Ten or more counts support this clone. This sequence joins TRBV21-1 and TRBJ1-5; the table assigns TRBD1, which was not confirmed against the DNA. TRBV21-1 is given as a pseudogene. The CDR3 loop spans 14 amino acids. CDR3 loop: CASSYRQYNQPQHF. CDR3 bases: TGTGCCAGCAGCTATCGACAGTACAATCAGCCCCAGCATTTT.

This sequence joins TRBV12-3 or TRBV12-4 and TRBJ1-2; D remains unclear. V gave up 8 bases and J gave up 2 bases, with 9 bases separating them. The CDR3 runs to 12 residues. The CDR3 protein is CASAARNYGYTF. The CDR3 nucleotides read TGTGCCAGCGCAGCGCGAAACTATGGCTACACCTTC.

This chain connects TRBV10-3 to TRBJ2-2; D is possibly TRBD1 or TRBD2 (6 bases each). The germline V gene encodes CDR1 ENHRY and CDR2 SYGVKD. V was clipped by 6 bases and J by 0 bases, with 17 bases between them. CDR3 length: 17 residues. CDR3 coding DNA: TGTGCCATCAGGGAGGGGGTTGGGGCCTCGAACACCGGGGAGCTGTTTTTT. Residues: CAIREGVGASNTGELFF.

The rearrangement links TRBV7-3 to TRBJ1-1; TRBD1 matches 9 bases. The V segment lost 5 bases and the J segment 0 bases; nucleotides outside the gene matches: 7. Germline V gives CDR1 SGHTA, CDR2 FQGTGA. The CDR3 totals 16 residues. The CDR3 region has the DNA TGTGCCAGCAGCCTGGGGGACAGGGTAGTGAACACTGAAGCTTTCTTT. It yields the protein CASSLGDRVVNTEAFF.

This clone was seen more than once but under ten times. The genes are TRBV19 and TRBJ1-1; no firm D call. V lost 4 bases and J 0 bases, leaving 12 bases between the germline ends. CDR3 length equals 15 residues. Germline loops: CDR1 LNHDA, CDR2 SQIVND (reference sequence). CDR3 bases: TGTGCCAGTAGTAAAACTGGTTGGTTGAACACTGAAGCTTTCTTT. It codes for CASSKTGWLNTEAFF.

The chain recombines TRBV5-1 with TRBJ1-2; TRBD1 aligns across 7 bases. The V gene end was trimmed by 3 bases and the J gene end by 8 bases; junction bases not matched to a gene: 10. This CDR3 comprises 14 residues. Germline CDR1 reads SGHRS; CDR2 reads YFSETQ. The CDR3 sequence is CASSSQTTGRGYTF. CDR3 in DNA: TGCGCCAGCAGCTCCCAAACGACAGGGCGAGGCTACACCTTC.